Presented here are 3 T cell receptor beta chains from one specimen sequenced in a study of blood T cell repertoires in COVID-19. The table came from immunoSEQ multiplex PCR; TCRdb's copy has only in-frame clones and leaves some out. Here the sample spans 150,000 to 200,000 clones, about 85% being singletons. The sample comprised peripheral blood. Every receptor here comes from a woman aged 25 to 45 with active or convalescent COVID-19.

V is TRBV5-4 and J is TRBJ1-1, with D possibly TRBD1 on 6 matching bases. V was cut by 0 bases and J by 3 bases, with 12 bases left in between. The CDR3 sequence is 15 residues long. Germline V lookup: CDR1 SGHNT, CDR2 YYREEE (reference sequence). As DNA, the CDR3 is TGTGCCAGCAGCTTGGTGACAGGAGATTACACTGAAGCTTTCTTT. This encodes CASSLVTGDYTEAFF. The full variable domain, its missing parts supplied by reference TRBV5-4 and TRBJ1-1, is ETGVTQSPTHLIKTRGQQVTLRCSSQSGHNTVSWYQQALGQGPQFIFQYYREEENGRGNFPPRFSGLQFPNYSSELNVNALELDDSALYLCASSLVTGDYTEAFFGQGTRLTVV.

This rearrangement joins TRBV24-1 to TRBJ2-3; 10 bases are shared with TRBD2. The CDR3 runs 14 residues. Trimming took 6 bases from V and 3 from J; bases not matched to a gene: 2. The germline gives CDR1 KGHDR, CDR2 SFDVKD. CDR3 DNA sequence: TGTGCCACCAGTTGGACTAGCGGTACAGATACGCAGTATTTT. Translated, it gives CATSWTSGTDTQYF.

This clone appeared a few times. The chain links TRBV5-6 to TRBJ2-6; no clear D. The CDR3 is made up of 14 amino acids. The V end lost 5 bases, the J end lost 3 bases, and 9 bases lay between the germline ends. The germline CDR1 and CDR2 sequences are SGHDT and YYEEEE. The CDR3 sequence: CASREHDGANVLTF. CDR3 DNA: TGTGCCAGCAGGGAGCACGATGGGGCCAACGTCCTGACTTTC.